This T cell receptor beta chain derives from a study of cytomegalovirus exposure and HLA in healthy donors. General study results and limits: Accurate prediction of most subjects' HLA-A and HLA-B alleles from TCR beta sequences was reported.

Germline CDR1 is SSHAT and CDR2 is FNYEAQ (reference sequence). CDR3 length equals 14 residues. The PCR was carried out with 60 Vbeta primers and 13 Jbeta primers. TCRdb keeps only in-frame clones here, not all; method: immunoSEQ multiplex PCR. Here the sample spans some 170,000 clones, 70% to 85% being singletons. About this clone itself: The antigen is undetermined. A read error may account for a junction end that differs from germline.

The TCR comes from a man between 35 and 55 years old in good health and CMV-seronegative. The sample comprised PBMCs. This chain joins TRBV7-7 and TRBJ2-7, with D possibly TRBD2 on 5 matching bases. CDR3 sequence: CASSLAQASYEQYF. The CDR3 coding sequence is TGTGCTAGCAGCTTAGCGCAGGCGTCCTACGAGCAGTACTTC.